This TCR beta chain stems from a study of T cell repertoires in cytomegalovirus infection. As for the study in general: Use of recently identified HLA-C-restricted and well-studied HLA-B-restricted CMV epitopes was part of the study. Shared public TCR beta signatures pointed to both CMV infection and a matching HLA type. Study conclusions and caveats: The ex vivo response was dominated by HLA-C-restricted CMV-specific TCR beta clonotypes. Cumulative frequency (of public TCR beta family members) identified carriers of CMV plus the relevant HLA.

As regards this clonotype: No antigen is known for it.

TCRdb reanalysed the reads using MiXCR and keeps one entry per CDR3 protein. The sample consists of approximately 300,000 distinct CDR3 sequences, 25% to 30% of them appearing once. Sequenced here: cultured PBMCs, sampled from culture after CMV antigen stimulation. This TCR came from a human donor in good health (CMV status not recorded). Some clones in this sample may be carry-over from other donors' samples.

DNA of the CDR3: TGCGCCAGCAGTACCGGGACAGAATATGGCTACACCTTC. Its protein is CASSTGTEYGYTF. The rearrangement uses TRBV5-1 and TRBJ1-2; 7 bases align to TRBD1. The germline gives CDR1 SGHRS, CDR2 YFSETQ. CDR3 length equals 13 residues. V lost 5 bases, J lost 5 bases, and 6 bases stayed unmatched.